A single sample is the source of the 28 T cell receptor beta chains below, sequenced in a study of CD8+ T cells in alopecia areata. As to treatment: oral pan-JAK inhibitor, 5-10 mg twice daily. The sequencing template was cDNA reverse transcribed from extracted RNA. The assay was immunoSEQ multiplex PCR, and TCRdb's table has in-frame clones only and misses some. The data contain over 150,000 clones, around 59% of them singletons. The source was CD4+ T cells sorted from blood, collected at week 24, from a patient treated with tofacitinib. The receptors stem from a human donor with alopecia areata.

This chain links TRBV30 with TRBJ1-4; a weak D match, TRBD1 (5 bases). This CDR3 is built from 15 residues. The ends were cut back, 3 bases at V and 3 bases at J, with 14 bases in the middle. CDR1 is GTSNPN, CDR2 SVGIG, per germline (reference sequence). CDR3 nucleotides: TGTGCCTGGAGAGACGGGTCGGGGGCTAATGAAAAACTGTTTTTT. The encoded protein is CAWRDGSGANEKLFF.

The chain uses TRBV5-6 and TRBJ2-6; D ambiguous. Germline V CDR1 and CDR2: SGHDT, YYEEEE. This CDR3 is 16 amino acids long. With 4 bases removed from V and 0 bases from J, the gap between germline ends came to 11 bases. This CDR3 reads CASSRTGPSGANVLTF. The CDR3 coding sequence is TGTGCCAGCAGCCGCACCGGTCCCTCTGGGGCCAACGTCCTGACTTTC.

The CDR3 here is CAWRTGRLGNYGYTF. The CDR3 region has the DNA TGTGCCTGGAGGACTGGCAGGCTGGGAAACTATGGCTACACCTTC. V and J are TRBV30 and TRBJ1-2; no definite D call. Trimming left V 3 bases short and J 2 bases short, with 16 bases between. This CDR3 is built from 15 residues. Germline loops: CDR1 GTSNPN, CDR2 SVGIG (reference sequence).

CDR3 bases: TGTGCCAGCAGCTTGCGTGGCAGAGACTACGAGCAGTACTTC. Translated, it gives CASSLRGRDYEQYF. The V gene is TRBV27, the J gene TRBJ2-7, with unresolved D. The CDR3 contains 14 residues. V was clipped by 6 bases and J by 3 bases, with 15 bases between them. Germline values: CDR1 MNHEY, CDR2 SMNVEV (reference sequence).

The chain employs TRBV11-3 and TRBJ2-7, with a weak D call TRBD2 (6 bases). CDR1 and CDR2 (germline): SGHNT, YENEEA. The CDR3 loop spans 15 amino acids. V was shortened by 0 bases and J by 4 bases, with 13 bases between the two germline ends. The CDR3 DNA reads as TGTGCCAGCAGCTTAGATCGGGGGAGCGGATACGAGCAGTACTTC. Amino acids: CASSLDRGSGYEQYF.

V usage is TRBV10-3 and J usage is TRBJ2-7, with 7 bases identical to TRBD1. V dropped 4 bases and J dropped 1; count of bases not matched to a gene: 7. The CDR3 has 15 amino acids. Germline CDR1 is ENHRY and CDR2 is SYGVKD. The CDR3 reads CAISGDRDASYEQYF. DNA for the CDR3: TGTGCCATCAGTGGTGACAGGGATGCATCCTACGAGCAGTACTTC.

This chain joins TRBV18 and TRBJ1-4; 8 positions agree with TRBD1. Germline-derived CDR1 and CDR2 are KGHSH and LQKENI. This CDR3 contains 15 residues. After removal of 1 base from V and 6 bases from J, the junction contained 4 bases not matched to a gene. The CDR3 loop is CASSPLQGADEKLFF. CDR3 bases: TGTGCCAGCTCACCACTTCAGGGGGCAGATGAAAAACTGTTTTTT.

The V call is TRBV29-1, the J call TRBJ2-3, with 8 bases that match TRBD1. Germline V gene lookup returns CDR1 SQVTM and CDR2 ANQGSEA. After removal of 7 bases from V and 0 bases from J, the junction contained 12 bases not matched to a gene. The CDR3 has 16 residues. The CDR3 reads CSAKDVRDRSTDTQYF. DNA of the CDR3: TGCAGCGCGAAGGATGTCCGGGACAGGAGCACAGATACGCAGTATTTT.

This sequence joins TRBV2 and TRBJ2-7; a weak D match, TRBD1 (7 bases). The CDR3 is 13 amino acids. Germline CDR1 is SNHLY and CDR2 is FYNNEI. Trimming removed 10 bases at V and 5 bases at J, with 18 bases between. The CDR3 DNA reads as TGTGCCATCGCGGGACAGAGGGTCCACGAGCAGTACTTC. Translation gives CAIAGQRVHEQYF.

V and J are TRBV29-1 and TRBJ1-2, with D unresolved. V lost 3 bases, J lost 7 bases, and 15 bases lay in between. In germline, CDR1 is SQVTM, CDR2 ANQGSEA. This CDR3 has 13 residues. CDR3 DNA sequence: TGCAGCGTTGATCCAGGACGTCTTTTTGGCTACACCTTC. Translation gives CSVDPGRLFGYTF.

The CDR3 reads CASSFRGSAVNEQFF. Written as DNA, the CDR3 is TGTGCCAGCAGCTTCAGGGGCTCGGCGGTCAATGAGCAGTTCTTC. The chain combines TRBV11-3 with TRBJ2-1, with D possibly matching TRBD1 (6 bases). V lost 3 bases and J lost 6, with 15 bases in between. CDR1 and CDR2 (germline): SGHNT, YENEEA. This CDR3 region has 15 residues. The variable domain in full, completed from reference TRBV11-3 and TRBJ2-1, reads EAGVVQSPRYKIIEKKQPVAFWCNPISGHNTLYWYLQNLGQGPELLIRYENEEAVDDSQLPKDRFSAERLKGVDSTLKIQPAELGDSAVYLCASSFRGSAVNEQFFGPGTRLTVL.

This rearrangement joins TRBV29-1 to TRBJ2-3, with D hard to call. The germline CDR1 and CDR2 sequences are SQVTM and ANQGSEA. The germline V and J ends were trimmed by 7 bases and 6 bases, with 14 bases remaining between them. CDR3 length: 12 amino acids. In DNA, the CDR3 is TGCAGCGCAAGGCAGACCCTCGATACGCAGTATTTT. Translating gives CSARQTLDTQYF.

The chain recombines TRBV6-5 with TRBJ1-4, with D unclear. Germline V lookup: CDR1 MNHEY, CDR2 SVGAGI. The CDR3 is 9 amino acids. This chain's CDR3 is CTLGEKLFF. The CDR3 DNA reads TGTACCCTAGGGGAAAAACTGTTTTTT.

This CDR3 reads CASRPRLDRTDTQYF. The CDR3 DNA is TGTGCCAGCAGACCCCGGTTAGACCGCACAGATACGCAGTATTTT. The chain joins TRBV28 to TRBJ2-3; D unclear. Deletions cut 6 bases from V and 1 base from J, with 14 bases between. Per the germline V gene, CDR1 is MDHEN and CDR2 is SYDVKM. The CDR3 loop spans 15 amino acids.

This clone was seen a few times. The chain links TRBV6-5 to TRBJ1-5; 7 bases are shared with TRBD1. Losses at the gene ends were 4 bases for V and 2 bases for J; bases not matched to a gene: 5. In germline, CDR1 is MNHEY, CDR2 SVGAGI. The CDR3 runs 15 residues. CDR3 DNA sequence: TGTGCCAGCAGTTCCAGGGGGGGCGGCAATCAGCCCCAGCATTTT. Protein sequence: CASSSRGGGNQPQHF.

The rearrangement joins TRBV14 to TRBJ2-7; D call uncertain. There are 11 residues in the CDR3. CDR1 and CDR2 (germline): SGHDN, FVKESK. V was cut by 1 base and J by 4 bases, with 2 bases left in between. The CDR3 reads CASSQVYEQYF. CDR3 coding DNA: TGTGCCAGCAGCCAAGTGTACGAGCAGTACTTC.

The chain carries TRBV29-1 and TRBJ1-2; TRBD1 matches 9 bases. The germline V gene has CDR1 SQVTM and CDR2 ANQGSEA. The V and J ends lost 5 bases and 7 bases, in that order; junction bases with no gene match: 8. The length of the CDR3 is 13 residues. The CDR3 sequence is CSVRDREVGGYTF. DNA for the CDR3: TGCAGCGTTAGGGACAGGGAAGTCGGTGGCTACACCTTC.

The chain employs TRBV20-1 and TRBJ1-2; no clear D. Trimming stripped 6 bases from V and 6 bases from J, with 11 bases between. The CDR3 runs 11 residues. Germline assignment: CDR1 DFQATT and CDR2 SNEGSKA (reference sequence). CDR3 sequence reads: CSAPYENGYTF. CDR3 in DNA: TGCAGTGCGCCGTATGAAAATGGCTACACCTTC.

J is TRBJ2-5 and V is TRBV7-7; 7 bases line up with TRBD1. TRBJ2-7 explains the end of the DNA better; the J call may be wrong. The CDR3 runs 14 residues. Germline V gives CDR1 SSHAT, CDR2 FNYEAQ (reference sequence). The CDR3 nucleotides read TGTGCCAGCAGCCGGGACAGCTCAACCTACGAGCAGTACTTC. Translation: CASSRDSSTYEQYF.

This clone was seen a handful of times. This chain links TRBV7-2 with TRBJ2-5, with D perhaps matching TRBD1 (5 bases). Trimming cost V 3 bases and J 5 bases, with 13 bases left between them. Per the germline V gene, CDR1 is SGHTA and CDR2 is FQGNSA. The CDR3 covers 14 residues. The CDR3 is CASSFRQTVETQYF. In DNA, the CDR3 is TGTGCCAGCAGCTTCAGACAGACCGTGGAGACCCAGTACTTC.

This clone was found a few times. This chain uses TRBV11-1 with TRBJ2-7, with a weak D call TRBD1 (6 bases). CDR1 is SGHAT and CDR2 is FQDESV in the germline V gene (reference sequence). The CDR3 spans 14 residues. The V and J ends lost 2 bases and 4 bases respectively, with 12 bases between them. CDR3 in DNA: TGTGCCAGCAGCTTATTAGGACAGCATTACGAGCAGTACTTC. This gives the protein CASSLLGQHYEQYF.

The chain uses TRBV5-1 and TRBJ2-5, with 7 bases lining up with TRBD1. The CDR3 sequence is 12 residues long. V was clipped by 4 bases and J by 5 bases; unmatched bases: 2. Germline CDR1 SGHRS, CDR2 YFSETQ. CDR3 coding DNA: TGCGCCAGCAGCAACAGGGGTGAGACCCAGTACTTC. Translating gives CASSNRGETQYF.

In DNA, the CDR3 is TGTGCCAGCAGCCAGCAACCTGGACTAGCGGGGGACACAGATACGCAGTATTTT. Translation gives CASSQQPGLAGDTDTQYF. V is TRBV4-2 and J is TRBJ2-3; 13 nucleotides agree with TRBD2. This CDR3 region has 18 residues. The V segment lost 3 bases and the J segment 2 bases; nucleotides outside the gene matches: 8. Germline-derived CDR1 and CDR2 are LGHNA and YNFKEQ.

The genes are TRBV27 and TRBJ1-2, with TRBD1 matching over 7 bases. V gave up 3 bases and J gave up 7 bases; unmatched junction bases: 5. The CDR3 is made up of 13 amino acids. The V gene's germline CDR1 is MNHEY and CDR2 SMNVEV (reference sequence). In DNA, the CDR3 is TGTGCCAGCAGTTTGGAGACAGGGTCTGGCTACACCTTC. It is translated as CASSLETGSGYTF.

The chain uses TRBV7-9 and TRBJ2-5; TRBD1 or TRBD2 may be the D gene (6 bases each). Per germline, CDR1 SEHNR and CDR2 FQNEAQ (reference sequence). V lost 7 bases and J 5 bases, leaving 20 bases between the germline ends. This CDR3 has 15 residues. This CDR3 is CASTLLGGIRETQYF. The CDR3 nucleotides are TGTGCCAGCACCCTGCTGGGGGGCATTCGGGAGACCCAGTACTTC.

This sequence joins TRBV6-5 and TRBJ1-2; D is possibly TRBD1 (6 bases). The germline V gene encodes CDR1 MNHEY and CDR2 SVGAGI. The CDR3 loop spans 13 amino acids. The V gene lost 5 bases and the J gene lost 4 bases, with 11 bases spanning the gap. CDR3 DNA: TGTGCCAGCAGTCAAGCAGGGGTCTATGGCTACACCTTC. Translating it yields CASSQAGVYGYTF.

This rearrangement joins TRBV29-1 to TRBJ2-1; tentatively, D is TRBD1 (6 bases). CDR3 length equals 11 residues. Germline V gene data show CDR1 as SQVTM and CDR2 as ANQGSEA. The V and J ends lost 2 bases and 8 bases respectively, with 7 bases between them. The CDR3 region is CSVEQGYEQFF. The CDR3 region has the DNA TGCAGCGTTGAACAGGGGTATGAGCAGTTCTTC.

The chain has TRBV29-1 and TRBJ1-2; D remains ambiguous. With 6 bases removed from V and 6 bases from J, the gap between germline ends came to 8 bases. The CDR3 covers 10 residues. The germline gives CDR1 SQVTM, CDR2 ANQGSEA. In nucleotides, the CDR3 is TGCAGCGTCCCAGAGGATGGCTACACCTTC. Translated, it gives CSVPEDGYTF.